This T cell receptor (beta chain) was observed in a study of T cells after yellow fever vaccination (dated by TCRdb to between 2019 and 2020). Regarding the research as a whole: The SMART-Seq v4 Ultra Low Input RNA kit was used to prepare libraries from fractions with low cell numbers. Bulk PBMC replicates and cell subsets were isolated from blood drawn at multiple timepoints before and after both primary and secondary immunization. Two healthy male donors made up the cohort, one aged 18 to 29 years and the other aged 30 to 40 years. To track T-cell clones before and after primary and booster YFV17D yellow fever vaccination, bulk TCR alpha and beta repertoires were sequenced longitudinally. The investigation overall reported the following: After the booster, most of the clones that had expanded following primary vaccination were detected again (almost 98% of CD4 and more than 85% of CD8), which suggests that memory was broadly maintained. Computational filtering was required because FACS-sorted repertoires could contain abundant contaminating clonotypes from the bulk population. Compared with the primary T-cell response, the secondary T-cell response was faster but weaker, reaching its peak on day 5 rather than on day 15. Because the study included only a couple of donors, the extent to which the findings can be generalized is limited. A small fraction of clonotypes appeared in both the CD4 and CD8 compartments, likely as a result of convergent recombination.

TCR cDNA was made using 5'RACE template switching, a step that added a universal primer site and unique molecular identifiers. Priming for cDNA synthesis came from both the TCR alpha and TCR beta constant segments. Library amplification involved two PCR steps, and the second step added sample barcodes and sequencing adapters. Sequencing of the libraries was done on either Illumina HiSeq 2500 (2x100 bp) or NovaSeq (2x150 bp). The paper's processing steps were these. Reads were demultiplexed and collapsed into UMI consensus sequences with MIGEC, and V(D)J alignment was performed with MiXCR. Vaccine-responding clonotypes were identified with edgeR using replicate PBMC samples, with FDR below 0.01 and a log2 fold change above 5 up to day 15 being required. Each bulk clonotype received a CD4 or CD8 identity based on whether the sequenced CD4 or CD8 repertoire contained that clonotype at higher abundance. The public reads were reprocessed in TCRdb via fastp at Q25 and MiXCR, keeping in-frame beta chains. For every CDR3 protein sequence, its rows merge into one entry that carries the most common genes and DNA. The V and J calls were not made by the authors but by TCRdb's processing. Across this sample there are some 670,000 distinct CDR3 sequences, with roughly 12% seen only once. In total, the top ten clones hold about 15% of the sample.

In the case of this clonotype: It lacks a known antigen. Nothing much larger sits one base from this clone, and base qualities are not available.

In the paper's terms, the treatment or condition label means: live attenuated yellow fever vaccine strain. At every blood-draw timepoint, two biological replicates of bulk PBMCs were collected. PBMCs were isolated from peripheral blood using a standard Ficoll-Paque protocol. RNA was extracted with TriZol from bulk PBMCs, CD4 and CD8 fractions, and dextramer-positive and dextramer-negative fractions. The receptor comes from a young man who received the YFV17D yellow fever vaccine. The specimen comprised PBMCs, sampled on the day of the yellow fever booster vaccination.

The CDR3 sequence is CASKGLLSGANVLTF. The DNA sequence reads TGTGCCAGCAAAGGCCTTTTATCCGGGGCCAACGTCCTGACTTTC. The V gene is TRBV27 and the J gene is TRBJ2-6; the D gene assignment is ambiguous. The CDR3 covers 15 residues, taking in both the cysteine and the phenylalanine. This entry keeps only the CDR3 DNA: 45 bases, framed from base 1. Trimming costs V 7 bases and J 4 bases, and their ends lie 14 bases apart. CDR1 and CDR2 (MNHEY, SMNVEV) derive from the germline V gene (reference sequence).